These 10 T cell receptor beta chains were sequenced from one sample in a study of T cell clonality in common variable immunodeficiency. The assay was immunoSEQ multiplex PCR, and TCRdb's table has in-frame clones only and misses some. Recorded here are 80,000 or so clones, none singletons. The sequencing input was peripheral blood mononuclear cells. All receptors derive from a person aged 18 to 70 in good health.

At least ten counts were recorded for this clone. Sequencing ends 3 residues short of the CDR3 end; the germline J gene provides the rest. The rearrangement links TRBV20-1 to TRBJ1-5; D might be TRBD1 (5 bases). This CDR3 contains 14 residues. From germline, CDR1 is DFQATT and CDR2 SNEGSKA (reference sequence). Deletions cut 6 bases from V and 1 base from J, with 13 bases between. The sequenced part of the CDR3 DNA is TGCAGTGCAGCGGGGGGAGGGAGCAATCAGCCC. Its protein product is CSAAGGGSNQP. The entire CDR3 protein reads CSAAGGGSNQPQHF.

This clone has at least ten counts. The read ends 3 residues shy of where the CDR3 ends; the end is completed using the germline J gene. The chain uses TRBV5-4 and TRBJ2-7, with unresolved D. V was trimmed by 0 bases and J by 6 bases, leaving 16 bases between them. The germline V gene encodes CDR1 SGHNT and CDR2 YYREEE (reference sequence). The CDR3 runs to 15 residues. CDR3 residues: CASSLVVLTVSEQYF. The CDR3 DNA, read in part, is TGTGCCAGCAGCTTGGTGGTTTTAACGGTGAGCGAG.

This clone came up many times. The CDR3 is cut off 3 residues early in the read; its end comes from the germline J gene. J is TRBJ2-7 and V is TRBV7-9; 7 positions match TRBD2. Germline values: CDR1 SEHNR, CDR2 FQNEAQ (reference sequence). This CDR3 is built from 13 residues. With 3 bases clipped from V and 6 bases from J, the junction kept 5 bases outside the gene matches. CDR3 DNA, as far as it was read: TGTGCCAGCAGCTTGGAGCGGGAAACCGAG. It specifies CASSLERETE. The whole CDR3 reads CASSLERETEQYF.

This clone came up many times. CDR3 DNA, as far as it was read: TGTGCCAGCAGCTATAAAGGGGATAGCGGAAACACC. Amino acids: CASSYKGDSGNT. The CDR3 reads in full as CASSYKGDSGNTIYF. V and J are TRBV7-2 and TRBJ1-3, with D possibly being TRBD1 (5 bases). The CDR3 end is not reached by the read, which stops 3 residues before it; the germline J gene fills it in. Trimming cost V 4 bases and J 4 bases, with 14 bases left between them. This CDR3 contains 15 residues. CDR1 is SGHTA, CDR2 FQGNSA, per germline. The full variable domain, with the rest looked up from reference TRBV7-2 and TRBJ1-3, is GAGVSQSPSNKVTEKGKDVELRCDPISGHTALYWYRQSLGQGLEFLIYFQGNSAPDKSGLPSDRFSAERTGGSVSTLTIQRTQQEDSAVYLCASSYKGDSGNTIYFGEGSWLTVV.

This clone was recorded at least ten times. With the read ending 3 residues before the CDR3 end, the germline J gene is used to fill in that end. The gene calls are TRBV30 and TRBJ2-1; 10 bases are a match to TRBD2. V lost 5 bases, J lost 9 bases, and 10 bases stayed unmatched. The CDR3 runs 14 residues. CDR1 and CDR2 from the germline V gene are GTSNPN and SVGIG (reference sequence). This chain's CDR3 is CAWERAGGPAEQFF. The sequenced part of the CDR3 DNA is TGTGCCTGGGAACGAGCGGGAGGGCCGGCTGAG.

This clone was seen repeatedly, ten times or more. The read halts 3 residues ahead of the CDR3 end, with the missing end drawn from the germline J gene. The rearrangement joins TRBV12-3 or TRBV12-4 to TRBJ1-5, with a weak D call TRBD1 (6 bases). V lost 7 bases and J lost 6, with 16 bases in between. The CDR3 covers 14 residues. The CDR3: CASTRRGGSQPQHF. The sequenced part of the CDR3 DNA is TGTGCCAGCACCAGGAGGGGGGGGAGTCAGCCC.

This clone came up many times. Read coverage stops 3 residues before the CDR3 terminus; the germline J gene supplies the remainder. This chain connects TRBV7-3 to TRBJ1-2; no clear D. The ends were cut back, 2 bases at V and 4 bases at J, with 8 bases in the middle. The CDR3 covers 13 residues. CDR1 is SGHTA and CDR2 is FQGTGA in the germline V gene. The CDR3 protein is CASSLEGGYGYTF. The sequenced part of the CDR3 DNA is TGTGCCAGCAGCTTAGAAGGTGGCTATGGC.

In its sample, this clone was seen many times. CDR3 loop: CASKRDRGQETQYF. The sequenced part of the CDR3 DNA is TGTGCCAGTAAACGGGACAGGGGACAAGAGACC. The chain has TRBV19 and TRBJ2-5; 10 bases are shared with TRBD1. The read finishes 3 residues shy of the CDR3 end, and the germline J gene is used to complete it. Per the germline V gene, CDR1 is LNHDA and CDR2 is SQIVND (reference sequence). The CDR3 spans 14 residues. Germline trimming cut 7 bases from V and 2 bases from J; bases unmatched to any gene: 4.

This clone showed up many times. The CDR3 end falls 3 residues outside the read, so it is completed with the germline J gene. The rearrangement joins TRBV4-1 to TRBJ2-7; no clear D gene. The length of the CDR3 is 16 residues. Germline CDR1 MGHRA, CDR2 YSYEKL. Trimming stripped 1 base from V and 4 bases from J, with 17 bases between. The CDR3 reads CASSQGRPYTTYEQYF. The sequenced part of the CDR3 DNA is TGCGCCAGCAGCCAAGGTCGGCCATACACTACTTACGAG.

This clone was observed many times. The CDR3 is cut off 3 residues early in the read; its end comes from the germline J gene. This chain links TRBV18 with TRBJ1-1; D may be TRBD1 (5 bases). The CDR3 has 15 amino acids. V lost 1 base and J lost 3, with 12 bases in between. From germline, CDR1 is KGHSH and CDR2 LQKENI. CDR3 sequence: CASSPRRESHTEAFF. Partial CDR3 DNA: TGTGCCAGCTCACCACGCAGGGAGAGTCACACTGAA.